The clone carrying this T cell receptor (beta chain) was seen repeatedly, ten times or more. Its specificity is not known. This entry comes from a study of T cells in Graves' hyperthyroidism and ophthalmopathy. Findings and caveats of the study: In simple terms, a model built on 13 V-J features told ophthalmopathy apart from stable hyperthyroidism. Researchers found most expanded thyroid clonotypes above 0.001 in blood as well.

Trimming at V came to 4 bases and at J to 7 bases, leaving 5 bases not matched to a gene. The V gene's germline CDR1 is SGHRS and CDR2 YFSETQ. The CDR3 sequence is 13 residues long. RNA transcripts yielded amplified TCR beta CDR3 regions. The HTBI primer set served for first-round RT-PCR of the TCR CDR3. Each CDR3 protein gets one entry after TCRdb re-called the multiplex PCR reads with MiXCR. The sample includes approximately 100,000 distinct CDR3 sequences, 47% of them seen just once. The sequence was collected from a man between 40 and 49 years old with Graves' hyperthyroidism. The rearrangement links TRBV5-1 to TRBJ2-1; 7 nucleotides line up with TRBD1. The sequenced sample was blood. CDR3: CASSPATGNEQFF. The CDR3 region has the DNA TGCGCCAGCAGCCCAGCGACAGGGAATGAGCAGTTCTTC.